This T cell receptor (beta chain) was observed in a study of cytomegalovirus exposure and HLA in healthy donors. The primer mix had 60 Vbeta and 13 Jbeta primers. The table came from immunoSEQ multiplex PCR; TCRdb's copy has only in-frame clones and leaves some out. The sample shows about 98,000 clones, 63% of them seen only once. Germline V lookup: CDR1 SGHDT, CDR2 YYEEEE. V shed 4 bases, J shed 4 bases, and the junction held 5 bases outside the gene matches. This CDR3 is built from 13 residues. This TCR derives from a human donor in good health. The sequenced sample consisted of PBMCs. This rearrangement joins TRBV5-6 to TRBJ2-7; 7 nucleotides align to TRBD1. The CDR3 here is CASSAGTVYEQYF. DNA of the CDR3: TGTGCCAGCAGCGCCGGGACAGTTTACGAGCAGTACTTC.